One and the same sample provided the 31 T cell receptor beta chains below, sequenced in a study of blood T cell repertoires in COVID-19 (dated by TCRdb to 2018 to 2021). The library was built by means of the immunoSEQ multiplex PCR assay. This is the immuneACCESS table as TCRdb keeps it, with only in-frame sequences that have V and J called. A part of the clones is gone; compared with another copy, unresolved V genes explain less than half, and the rest is unexplained. This sample gives around 110,000 clones in total; roughly 78% of them show up just once. Around 15% of the sample goes to the ten largest clones. Sequencing input: peripheral blood. The receptor set was obtained from a man aged 55 to 70 with active or convalescent COVID-19.

In this sample, this clone turned up once. This rearrangement joins TRBV10-3 to TRBJ1-5; 8 bases are shared with TRBD1. Looked up from germline, CDR1 is ENHRY and CDR2 is SYGVKD. This CDR3 is built from 14 residues. Trimming cost V 4 bases and J 6 bases; bases outside gene matches: 5. This CDR3 is CAISGDRGGQPQHF. The CDR3 nucleotides are TGTGCCATCAGTGGAGACAGGGGTGGTCAGCCCCAGCATTTT.

The chain links TRBV6-4 to TRBJ2-2; 7 bases agree with TRBD2. Germline assignment: CDR1 MRHNA and CDR2 SNTAGT. V gave up 5 bases and J gave up 8 bases; unmatched junction bases: 11. The length of the CDR3 is 15 residues. CDR3 in amino acids: CASSPNRGSLGELFF. The CDR3 DNA reads as TGTGCCAGCAGTCCTAATCGCGGGAGTCTGGGGGAGCTGTTTTTT.

The V call is TRBV5-1, the J call TRBJ2-7; 9 nucleotides match TRBD1. Germline V lookup: CDR1 SGHRS, CDR2 YFSETQ. V lost 4 bases to trimming and J lost 3 bases; unmatched junction nucleotides: 5. The CDR3 contains 14 residues. The CDR3 here is CASSPGTGNYEQYF. The CDR3 DNA reads TGCGCCAGCAGCCCCGGGACAGGGAACTACGAGCAGTACTTC.

V gene TRBV11-3 combines with J gene TRBJ2-2, with 10 bases aligning to TRBD1. With 5 bases clipped from V and 5 bases from J, the junction kept 8 bases outside the gene matches. Germline assignment: CDR1 SGHNT and CDR2 YENEEA. This CDR3 has 16 amino acids. In DNA, the CDR3 is TGTGCCAGCAGCCCCGGGACAGGGGAATGGACCGGGGAGCTGTTTTTT. The encoded protein is CASSPGTGEWTGELFF.

The chain carries TRBV11-2 and TRBJ1-2; D gene ambiguous. This CDR3 has 14 amino acids. The V end was cut by 3 bases, the J end by 2 bases, with 10 bases between. Germline V gene sequence: CDR1 SGHAT, CDR2 FQNNGV. CDR3 bases: TGTGCCAGCAGCTTTGAGAGAACCAACTATGGCTACACCTTC. Translated: CASSFERTNYGYTF.

CDR3 region: CASREKTGELFF. CDR3 coding DNA: TGTGCCAGTAGGGAGAAAACCGGGGAGCTGTTTTTT. The rearrangement uses TRBV19 and TRBJ2-2; D is ambiguous. Germline CDR1 and CDR2: LNHDA and SQIVND (reference sequence). The V and J ends lost 6 bases and 5 bases respectively, with 7 bases between them. The CDR3 extends over 12 amino acids.

This clone was picked up a small number of times. The V gene is TRBV7-9, the J gene TRBJ2-3; 7 nucleotides match TRBD2. J gave up 0 bases and V 10 bases, and 10 bases lay outside the gene matches. The CDR3 is made up of 15 amino acids. Germline V gives CDR1 SEHNR, CDR2 FQNEAQ (reference sequence). The CDR3, as DNA: TGTGCCACCCCCCGGCGGGAGACTAGCACAGATACGCAGTATTTT. Translated, it gives CATPRRETSTDTQYF.

The chain employs TRBV7-6 and TRBJ2-7; D is perhaps TRBD2 (7 bases). Trimming removed 7 bases from V and 2 bases from J, with 12 bases in between. This CDR3 spans 13 amino acids. Looked up from germline, CDR1 is SGHVS and CDR2 is FNYEAQ. CDR3 residues: CASTRGGAYEQYF. The CDR3 DNA is TGTGCCAGCACCCGCGGGGGCGCCTACGAGCAGTACTTC.

This clone was observed a few times. The chain employs TRBV5-5 and TRBJ1-3; 8 bases agree with TRBD1. In germline, CDR1 is SGHKS, CDR2 YYEKEE (reference sequence). CDR3 size: 17 residues. After removal of 4 bases from V and 3 bases from J, the junction contained 12 bases not matched to a gene. The CDR3 DNA reads TGTGCCAGCAGCCAATGGACAGGGACATTTGATGGAAACACCATATATTTT. Its protein product is CASSQWTGTFDGNTIYF.

This rearrangement joins TRBV6-2 or TRBV6-3 to TRBJ1-4; D remains ambiguous. CDR1 MNHEY and CDR2 SVGEGT come from the germline V gene. The CDR3 is 15 amino acids. V gave up 5 bases and J gave up 8 bases, with 18 bases separating them. CDR3 in DNA: TGTGCCAGCAGTGCCCTAGGAACCCCCGAGGAAAAACTGTTTTTT. This gives the protein CASSALGTPEEKLFF.

The chain combines TRBV19 with TRBJ2-1; D is perhaps TRBD2 (5 bases). V was cut by 6 bases and J by 3 bases, with 15 bases left in between. Germline V gene data show CDR1 as LNHDA and CDR2 as SQIVND (reference sequence). The CDR3 totals 15 residues. The CDR3 nucleotides read TGTGCCAGTAGAGTAGGGAGCTCGGACTACAATGAGCAGTTCTTC. Residues: CASRVGSSDYNEQFF.

The rearrangement joins TRBV14 to TRBJ2-1, with D possibly being TRBD2 (7 bases). V was clipped by 5 bases and J by 6 bases, with 23 bases between them. The CDR3 is 17 residues long. CDR1 is SGHDN and CDR2 is FVKESK in the germline V gene. CDR3 sequence (DNA): TGTGCCAGCAGCAAGCTAGGGGGGAGGGCCTTCGGCAATGAGCAGTTCTTC. Protein: CASSKLGGRAFGNEQFF.

The V call is TRBV6-6, the J call TRBJ1-6, with 7 bases identical to TRBD1. Trimming at V came to 5 bases and at J to 2 bases, leaving 6 bases not matched to a gene. The CDR3 runs 16 residues. In germline, CDR1 is MNHNY, CDR2 SVGAGI (reference sequence). In nucleotides, the CDR3 is TGTGCCAGCAGTCGAACGACAGGGACCTATAATTCACCCCTCCACTTT. It is translated as CASSRTTGTYNSPLHF.

The rearrangement joins TRBV6-5 to TRBJ1-3; no firm D call. The germline gives CDR1 MNHEY, CDR2 SVGAGI. The CDR3 has 16 residues. Trimming removed 0 bases at V and 0 bases at J, with 9 bases between. The CDR3 protein is CASSYSGSRSGNTIYF. The CDR3 DNA reads as TGTGCCAGCAGTTACTCGGGCAGCCGCTCTGGAAACACCATATATTTT.

This chain links TRBV19 with TRBJ1-5, with D possibly matching TRBD1 (5 bases). V gave up 3 bases and J gave up 4 bases, with 10 bases separating them. From germline, CDR1 is LNHDA and CDR2 SQIVND (reference sequence). This CDR3 comprises 14 residues. The CDR3 DNA is TGTGCCAGTAGTATCCCTAGGGGAAATCAGCCCCAGCATTTT. This codes for CASSIPRGNQPQHF.

This clone was detected once. The chain has TRBV6-6 and TRBJ2-7, with 8 bases identical to TRBD2. Germline-derived CDR1 and CDR2 are MNHNY and SVGAGI (reference sequence). The CDR3 sequence is 15 residues long. The V gene end was trimmed by 6 bases and the J gene end by 0 bases; junction bases not matched to a gene: 7. CDR3 loop: CASRASGRNSYEQYF. Written as DNA, the CDR3 is TGTGCCAGCAGAGCTAGCGGGCGGAACTCCTACGAGCAGTACTTC.

The chain carries TRBV19 and TRBJ2-1, with 10 bases identical to TRBD2. This CDR3 region has 19 residues. Per the germline V gene, CDR1 is LNHDA and CDR2 is SQIVND (reference sequence). V shed 0 bases and J 1 base; nucleotides not matched to a gene: 9. The CDR3 reads CASSIDPTSGLMSYNEQFF. The CDR3 DNA reads TGTGCCAGTAGTATAGACCCGACTAGCGGGCTAATGTCCTACAATGAGCAGTTCTTC.

The chain joins TRBV2 to TRBJ1-2; D possibly corresponds to TRBD1 (6 bases). Trimming took 1 base from V and 3 from J, leaving 21 bases between them. CDR3 length: 18 residues. Germline values: CDR1 SNHLY, CDR2 FYNNEI. Here the CDR3 DNA reads TGTGCCAGCAGTGAAGATGGCAGGGGTTTGGTTAATTACTATGGCTACACCTTC. Its translation is CASSEDGRGLVNYYGYTF.

This chain links TRBV5-1 with TRBJ1-3; D gene uncertain. Trimming removed 0 bases from V and 3 bases from J, with 10 bases in between. The CDR3 sequence is 15 residues long. Per the germline V gene, CDR1 is SGHRS and CDR2 is YFSETQ. The DNA of the CDR3 is TGCGCCAGCAGCTTGGGGCCGGGGAATGGAAACACCATATATTTT. This sequence encodes CASSLGPGNGNTIYF.

The V and J genes are TRBV6-5 and TRBJ1-1; 7 bases fit TRBD1. Germline V gene sequence: CDR1 MNHEY, CDR2 SVGAGI. Trimming removed 2 bases from V and 1 base from J; junction bases left unmatched: 1. This CDR3 has 14 amino acids. The CDR3 nucleotides read TGTGCCAGCAGTTACAGGGGGCCGAACACTGAAGCTTTCTTT. The encoded protein is CASSYRGPNTEAFF.

CDR3 bases: TGCGCCAGCAGCTTACGACTAGCGGGAGGTCTCAATGAGCAGTTCTTC. This codes for CASSLRLAGGLNEQFF. This chain links TRBV4-3 with TRBJ2-1; 13 bases line up with TRBD2. CDR3 length: 16 residues. J gave up 6 bases and V 5 bases, and 7 bases lay outside the gene matches. Per the germline V gene, CDR1 is LGHNA and CDR2 is YSLEER.

The chain joins TRBV20-1 to TRBJ2-7, with no clear D. Germline CDR1 is DFQATT and CDR2 is SNEGSKA (reference sequence). Trimming took 4 bases from V and 0 from J, leaving 4 bases between them. The CDR3 runs to 11 residues. CDR3 sequence reads: CSATSSYEQYF. Here the CDR3 DNA reads TGCAGTGCTACTTCCTCCTACGAGCAGTACTTC.

This clone came up a few times. The V and J genes are TRBV5-1 and TRBJ2-7; a possible D gene is TRBD1 (6 bases). V was trimmed by 4 bases and J by 6 bases, leaving 11 bases between them. CDR3 length: 12 residues. Germline lookup yields CDR1 SGHRS and CDR2 YFSETQ. CDR3 DNA sequence: TGCGCCAGCAGCATAGGACAGACCGAGCAGTACTTC. This gives the protein CASSIGQTEQYF.

The V and J genes are TRBV19 and TRBJ1-2; no firm D call. Trimming removed 10 bases from V and 1 base from J, with 19 bases in between. This CDR3 spans 15 amino acids. Germline-derived CDR1 and CDR2 are LNHDA and SQIVND (reference sequence). CDR3 region: CATNGEGLLNYGYTF. As DNA, the CDR3 is TGTGCCACCAACGGCGAGGGTCTTCTTAACTATGGCTACACCTTC.

The V call is TRBV27, the J call TRBJ2-7; 9 positions match TRBD1. This CDR3 spans 15 amino acids. V trimming: 5 bases; J trimming: 2 bases; junction bases outside the gene matches: 7. Per germline, CDR1 MNHEY and CDR2 SMNVEV (reference sequence). CDR3 DNA sequence: TGTGCCAGCAGTCCTCCGGGACAGGGAACCTACGAGCAGTACTTC. Translation: CASSPPGQGTYEQYF.

V gene TRBV10-3 combines with J gene TRBJ2-1; TRBD2 aligns across 11 bases. CDR1 is ENHRY, CDR2 SYGVKD, per germline. The length of the CDR3 is 14 residues. After removal of 10 bases from V and 8 bases from J, the junction contained 10 bases not matched to a gene. CDR3 residues: CATKTSGMVDEQFF. CDR3 coding DNA: TGTGCCACCAAGACTAGCGGGATGGTCGATGAGCAGTTCTTC.

V gene TRBV24-1 combines with J gene TRBJ2-5; TRBD2 might be the D (6 bases). The germline gives CDR1 KGHDR, CDR2 SFDVKD. The length of the CDR3 is 13 residues. V was pared by 7 bases and J by 5 bases, with 13 bases between. Written as DNA, the CDR3 is TGTGCCACCAGACCTTCTAGCGTTGAGACCCAGTACTTC. This encodes CATRPSSVETQYF.

The chain carries TRBV5-1 and TRBJ2-2; TRBD1 is a possible D gene (6 bases). V was pared by 7 bases and J by 6 bases, with 16 bases between. CDR1 and CDR2 (germline): SGHRS, YFSETQ. This CDR3 has 14 amino acids. CDR3 protein: CASAEGAGAGELFF. Here the CDR3 DNA reads TGCGCCAGCGCTGAAGGGGCAGGGGCCGGGGAGCTGTTTTTT.

The chain has TRBV25-1 and TRBJ2-1; 8 bases align to TRBD2. Germline V lookup: CDR1 MGHDK, CDR2 SYGVNS. The CDR3 extends over 16 amino acids. Trimming removed 6 bases from V and 9 bases from J; junction bases left unmatched: 16. As DNA, the CDR3 is TGTGCCAGCAGGGCGTTTAGCGGGGCGGGGTCCGGTGAGCAGTTCTTC. Translation gives CASRAFSGAGSGEQFF.

The genes are TRBV15 and TRBJ1-2; 10 positions agree with TRBD1. V was clipped by 0 bases and J by 2 bases; unmatched bases: 6. CDR1 and CDR2 (germline): LNHNV, YYDKDF (reference sequence). The CDR3 extends over 17 amino acids. CDR3 sequence: CATSRDKAGQGNYGYTF. In DNA form, the CDR3 reads TGTGCCACCAGCAGAGATAAAGCGGGACAGGGGAACTATGGCTACACCTTC.

In DNA, the CDR3 is TGCGCCAGCAGCCAGGGACAGGGGAGGGATGAGCAGTTCTTC. Protein product: CASSQGQGRDEQFF. The chain couples TRBV5-1 to TRBJ2-1; 10 bases map to TRBD1. This CDR3 has 14 residues. Germline V gene data show CDR1 as SGHRS and CDR2 as YFSETQ. Trimming cost V 4 bases and J 8 bases; bases outside gene matches: 6.